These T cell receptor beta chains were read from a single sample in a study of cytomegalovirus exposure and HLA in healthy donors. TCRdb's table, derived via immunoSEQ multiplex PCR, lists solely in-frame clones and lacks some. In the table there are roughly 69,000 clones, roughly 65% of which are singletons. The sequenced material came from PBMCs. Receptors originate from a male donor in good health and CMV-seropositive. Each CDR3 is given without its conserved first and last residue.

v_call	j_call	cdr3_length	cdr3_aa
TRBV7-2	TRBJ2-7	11	ASSPGGGYEQY
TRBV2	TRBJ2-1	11	ASSEGGGNEQF
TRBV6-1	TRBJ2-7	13	ATYGGTGGAYEQY
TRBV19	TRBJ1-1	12	ASSMGQGVTEAF
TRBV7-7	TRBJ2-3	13	ASSRTSGSTDTQY
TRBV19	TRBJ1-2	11	ASHMTGLYGYT
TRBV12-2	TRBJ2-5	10	ASRFETATQY
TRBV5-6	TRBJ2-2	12	ASSLEFGAGELF
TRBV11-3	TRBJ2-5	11	ASSRTVQETQY
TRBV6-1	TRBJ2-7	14	ASSEPQTGGRYEQY
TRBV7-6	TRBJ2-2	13	ASSQGQGGSGELF
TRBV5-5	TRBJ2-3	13	ASTGSGSRTDTQY
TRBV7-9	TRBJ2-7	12	ASRGRTSENEQY
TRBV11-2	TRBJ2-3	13	ASSLARTSTDTQY
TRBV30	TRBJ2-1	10	AWNPAGSEQF
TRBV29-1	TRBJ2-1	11	SGGTGGRNEQF
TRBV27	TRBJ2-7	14	ASSPSSWTGIYEQY
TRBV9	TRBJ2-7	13	ASSAGKGYLFEQY
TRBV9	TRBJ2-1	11	ASSVGGTNEQF
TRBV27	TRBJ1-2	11	ASSFDNRDGYT
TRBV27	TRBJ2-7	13	ASTPLYLAGYEQY
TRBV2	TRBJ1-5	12	ASSERTGNQPQH
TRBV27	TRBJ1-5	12	ASAPSTGARPQH
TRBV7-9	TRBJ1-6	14	ASSLFQGPYNSPLH
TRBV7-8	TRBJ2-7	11	ASSTDSSYEQY
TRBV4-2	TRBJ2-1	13	ASSQGEGVGLEQF
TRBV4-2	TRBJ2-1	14	ASSQDTSGSYNEQF
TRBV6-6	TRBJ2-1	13	ASSWGLAGVNEQF
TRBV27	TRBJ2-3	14	ASTALAGGIGDTQY
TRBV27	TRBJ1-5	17	ASSPRGTATTYSNQPQH
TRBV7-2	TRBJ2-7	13	ASSLGSVEFYEQY
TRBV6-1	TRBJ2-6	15	ASSEAKTGSGANVLT